The 30 T cell receptor beta chains given below trace back to one sample, sequenced in a study of patients and donors after allogeneic stem cell transplantation. In TCRdb, the RT-PCR reads were re-called with MiXCR into one record per CDR3 protein. This sample has approximately 160,000 distinct CDR3 sequences, with 30% found just once. The sample comprised blood, either unsorted or a sorted T cell fraction (not recorded which). Every receptor here comes from a human donor who was either an allogeneic HSCT recipient or a stem cell or donor lymphocyte infusion donor (not recorded which). It is not recorded whose cells these are; they may come from a transplant donor.

A single count supports this clonotype. The chain is built from TRBV12-3 or TRBV12-4 and TRBJ2-7, with 14 bases that match TRBD2. The CDR3 is 12 residues long. V lost 10 bases and J lost 7; bases outside the gene matches: 3. The CDR3 is CAIRTSGGEQYF. Here the CDR3 DNA reads TGTGCCATCCGGACTAGCGGGGGGGAGCAGTACTTC.

The chain is built from TRBV28 and TRBJ2-5; unclear D gene. Germline CDR1 is MDHEN and CDR2 is SYDVKM. V shed 10 bases and J shed 5 bases, with 11 bases lying between them. CDR3 size: 11 residues. Written as DNA, the CDR3 is TGTGCCATCTCTAGGGTGGAGACCCAGTACTTC. This gives the protein CAISRVETQYF. Supplemented by reference TRBV28 and TRBJ2-5, the full variable domain reads DVKVTQSSRYLVKRTGEKVFLECVQDMDHENMFWYRQDPGLGLRLIYFSYDVKMKEKGDIPEGYSVSREKKERFSLILESASTNQTSMYLCAISRVETQYFGPGTRLLVL.

This clonotype turned up a few times. The J gene is TRBJ1-6, the V gene TRBV6-6; a weak D match, TRBD1 (6 bases). V was clipped by 2 bases and J by 8 bases, with 13 bases between them. The CDR3 loop spans 15 amino acids. Germline V gives CDR1 MNHNY, CDR2 SVGAGI (reference sequence). This chain's CDR3 is CASSYTDRNDSPLHF. The CDR3 DNA reads as TGTGCCAGCAGTTACACAGACAGGAACGATTCACCCCTCCACTTT.

The chain recombines TRBV29-1 with TRBJ2-6; no clear D gene. Between the trimmed V and J ends, which lost 4 bases and 0 bases, there was a span of 10 bases. The CDR3 is 15 residues long. Germline lookup yields CDR1 SQVTM and CDR2 ANQGSEA. The CDR3, as DNA: TGCAGCGTTGTAGGTCGGGTCTCTGGGGCCAACGTCCTGACTTTC. Amino acid sequence: CSVVGRVSGANVLTF.

This clonotype came up a few times. The gene calls are TRBV28 and TRBJ1-6; D is perhaps TRBD1 (5 bases). The CDR3 has 12 amino acids. Germline values: CDR1 MDHEN, CDR2 SYDVKM. Trimming left V 5 bases short and J 8 bases short, with 7 bases between. In DNA form, the CDR3 reads TGTGCCAGCAGTGCCAGGGATTCACCCCTCCACTTT. Translating it yields CASSARDSPLHF. Full variable domain (rest looked up from reference TRBV28 and TRBJ1-6): DVKVTQSSRYLVKRTGEKVFLECVQDMDHENMFWYRQDPGLGLRLIYFSYDVKMKEKGDIPEGYSVSREKKERFSLILESASTNQTSMYLCASSARDSPLHFGNGTRLTVT.

The table lists this clonotype with a few counts. The CDR3 DNA reads as TGTGCCAGCAGCTACTGGAGGGGAGGGGCGTATGAGCAGTTCTTC. Its translation: CASSYWRGGAYEQFF. The J gene is TRBJ2-1, the V gene TRBV14; 7 nucleotides agree with TRBD2. The CDR3 contains 15 residues. V was clipped by 5 bases and J by 8 bases; unmatched bases: 12. The germline V gene has CDR1 SGHDN and CDR2 FVKESK.

The rearrangement joins TRBV6-1 to TRBJ2-7; D uncertain. The germline gives CDR1 MNHNS, CDR2 SASEGT. The CDR3 covers 13 residues. Trimming shortened V by 6 bases and J by 5 bases, and 14 bases separated the two germline ends. This chain's CDR3 is CASRRPGRDEQYF. The CDR3 DNA is TGTGCCAGCAGGCGACCTGGTCGGGACGAGCAGTACTTC.

This CDR3 is CASSQGTGRNTEAFF. Here the CDR3 DNA reads TGTGCCAGCAGCCAGGGGACAGGGCGGAACACTGAAGCTTTCTTT. The chain employs TRBV14 and TRBJ1-1, with TRBD1 matching 9 bases. Germline V gene lookup returns CDR1 SGHDN and CDR2 FVKESK. This CDR3 contains 15 residues. Unmatched junction bases numbered 3, after V lost 3 bases and J lost 1 base.

This clonotype was seen only a few times. The chain links TRBV4-3 to TRBJ2-3, with D possibly TRBD2 on 6 matching bases. This CDR3 has 14 residues. From germline, CDR1 is LGHNA and CDR2 YSLEER. V lost 2 bases, J lost 0 bases, and 6 bases lay in between. For the CDR3, the DNA is TGCGCCAGCAGCCAACGGGGGAGCACAGATACGCAGTATTTT. Translated, it gives CASSQRGSTDTQYF.

The table lists this clonotype with a few counts. The rearrangement links TRBV20-1 to TRBJ1-5, with D hard to call. V dropped 3 bases and J dropped 0 bases, with 3 bases sitting between them. This CDR3 comprises 12 residues. Germline CDR1 is DFQATT and CDR2 is SNEGSKA (reference sequence). The CDR3: CSASDSNQPQHF. Here the CDR3 DNA reads TGCAGTGCTAGTGATAGCAATCAGCCCCAGCATTTT.

V is TRBV12-3 or TRBV12-4 and J is TRBJ2-7, with 8 nucleotides matching TRBD1. The CDR3 consists of 14 residues. After removal of 5 bases from V and 4 bases from J, the junction contained 7 bases not matched to a gene. This CDR3 reads CASSAWTGHYEQYF. The CDR3 DNA reads as TGTGCCAGCAGTGCCTGGACAGGGCATTACGAGCAGTACTTC.

The V gene is TRBV5-1, the J gene TRBJ2-2; D gene ambiguous. The CDR3 has 14 amino acids. Germline loops: CDR1 SGHRS, CDR2 YFSETQ. The V and J ends lost 0 bases and 0 bases respectively, with 3 bases between them. This chain's CDR3 is CASSLGANTGELFF. DNA of the CDR3: TGCGCCAGCAGCTTGGGCGCGAACACCGGGGAGCTGTTTTTT.

This clonotype has more than one count but fewer than ten. The V call is TRBV4-2, the J call TRBJ1-1, with D perhaps TRBD1 (5 bases). Germline CDR1 is LGHNA and CDR2 is YNFKEQ. The CDR3 is 15 amino acids. V was clipped by 3 bases and J by 1 base, with 12 bases between them. As DNA, the CDR3 is TGTGCCAGCAGCCAGGGAGCGGACAAGAACACTGAAGCTTTCTTT. Translation: CASSQGADKNTEAFF.

The V gene is TRBV5-1, the J gene TRBJ2-7; D might be TRBD1 or TRBD2, each matching 5 bases. The V end was cut by 4 bases, the J end by 4 bases, with 15 bases between. This CDR3 is built from 14 residues. Germline CDR1 reads SGHRS; CDR2 reads YFSETQ. CDR3 sequence: CASSQGPGYYEQYF. DNA for the CDR3: TGCGCCAGCAGCCAGGGACCGGGCTATTACGAGCAGTACTTC.

This clonotype occurred a few times. The genes are TRBV2 and TRBJ2-3; D is possibly TRBD2 (5 bases). Germline V gene lookup returns CDR1 SNHLY and CDR2 FYNNEI. V was cut by 4 bases and J by 4 bases, with 9 bases left in between. The CDR3 is made up of 13 amino acids. The CDR3 DNA follows: TGTGCCAGCAGTGTAGTACTAGCAGATACGCAGTATTTT. As protein: CASSVVLADTQYF.

V is TRBV12-3 or TRBV12-4 and J is TRBJ2-7; tentative D call: TRBD2 (6 bases). The germline V and J ends were trimmed by 1 base and 7 bases, with 11 bases remaining between them. This CDR3 region has 13 residues. The CDR3 region is CASSLVLGGEQYF. The CDR3 DNA reads TGTGCCAGCAGTTTAGTATTGGGGGGAGAGCAGTACTTC.

The chain employs TRBV6-5 and TRBJ2-7, with TRBD2 matching over 9 bases. Germline trimming cut 2 bases from V and 1 base from J; bases unmatched to any gene: 3. CDR1 and CDR2 (germline): MNHEY, SVGAGI. The CDR3 loop spans 15 amino acids. CDR3 region: CASSYGSGGSYEQYF. The CDR3 DNA reads as TGTGCCAGCAGTTACGGGAGCGGGGGGTCCTACGAGCAGTACTTC.

This clonotype was observed a handful of times. This rearrangement joins TRBV7-6 to TRBJ1-2, with 7 bases fitting TRBD1. Germline V gene sequence: CDR1 SGHVS, CDR2 FNYEAQ. Trimming removed 1 base from V and 2 bases from J; junction bases left unmatched: 7. This CDR3 contains 16 residues. Here the CDR3 DNA reads TGTGCCAGCAGCTTAGGCCCCTCGACAGGGAACTATGGCTACACCTTC. Translated: CASSLGPSTGNYGYTF.

The gene calls are TRBV5-1 and TRBJ2-5; D is ambiguous. Germline V gene sequence: CDR1 SGHRS, CDR2 YFSETQ. The CDR3 runs 12 residues. The V gene lost 1 base and the J gene lost 4 bases, with 5 bases spanning the gap. The CDR3 spells CASSLTAETQYF. The CDR3 DNA reads TGCGCCAGCAGCTTGACCGCAGAGACCCAGTACTTC.

V and J are TRBV12-3 or TRBV12-4 and TRBJ1-5, with D perhaps matching TRBD1 (5 bases). This CDR3 contains 16 residues. Trimming shortened V by 1 base and J by 0 bases, and 10 bases separated the two germline ends. The CDR3 reads CASSLGGSYSNQPQHF. CDR3 bases: TGTGCCAGCAGTTTAGGGGGCTCTTATAGCAATCAGCCCCAGCATTTT.

The gene calls are TRBV20-1 and TRBJ2-7, with D unresolved. The CDR3 extends over 12 amino acids. Trimming cost V 5 bases and J 3 bases, with 11 bases left between them. Germline V lookup: CDR1 DFQATT, CDR2 SNEGSKA (reference sequence). The CDR3 region has the DNA TGCAGTGCTCGCCCGACAAGCTACGAGCAGTACTTC. It yields the protein CSARPTSYEQYF.

This chain connects TRBV4-2 to TRBJ1-4, with no clear D. V dropped 1 base and J dropped 7 bases, with 7 bases sitting between them. This CDR3 comprises 13 residues. CDR1 is LGHNA and CDR2 is YNFKEQ in the germline V gene. As DNA, the CDR3 is TGTGCCAGCAGCCAAGTCGTGGCTGAAAAACTGTTTTTT. Its protein is CASSQVVAEKLFF.

J is TRBJ2-1 and V is TRBV7-2, with TRBD1 identical over 7 bases. The CDR3 is 15 residues long. The germline V gene encodes CDR1 SGHTA and CDR2 FQGNSA. V gave up 2 bases and J gave up 4 bases; unmatched junction bases: 5. The CDR3 is CASSLWTGLYNEQFF. CDR3 nucleotide sequence: TGTGCCAGCAGCTTATGGACAGGCCTATACAATGAGCAGTTCTTC. Supplemented by reference TRBV7-2 and TRBJ2-1, the full variable domain reads GAGVSQSPSNKVTEKGKDVELRCDPISGHTALYWYRQSLGQGLEFLIYFQGNSAPDKSGLPSDRFSAERTGGSVSTLTIQRTQQEDSAVYLCASSLWTGLYNEQFFGPGTRLTVL.

This clonotype was seen only a few times. The chain combines TRBV12-3 or TRBV12-4 with TRBJ2-7, with a weak D call TRBD2 (6 bases). The CDR3 covers 13 residues. V lost 6 bases to trimming and J lost 7 bases, with 16 bases between them. CDR3 DNA: TGTGCCAGCAGATTTACGGCGGGAAGGGAGCAGTACTTC. Translating gives CASRFTAGREQYF.

This clonotype was counted at least ten times. The chain links TRBV15 to TRBJ1-2; D unresolved. The V and J ends lost 1 base and 4 bases respectively, with 10 bases between them. In germline, CDR1 is LNHNV, CDR2 YYDKDF (reference sequence). The CDR3 totals 14 residues. The CDR3 spells CATSRAAWTYGYTF. The CDR3 coding sequence is TGTGCCACCAGCAGAGCGGCGTGGACCTATGGCTACACCTTC. The full variable domain, completed using reference TRBV15 and TRBJ1-2, is DAMVIQNPRYQVTQFGKPVTLSCSQTLNHNVMYWYQQKSSQAPKLLFHYYDKDFNNEADTPDNFQSRRPNTSFCFLDIRSPGLGDTAMYLCATSRAAWTYGYTFGSGTRLTVV.

The J gene is TRBJ2-1, the V gene TRBV11-3, with 7 bases identical to TRBD2. Germline assignment: CDR1 SGHNT and CDR2 YENEEA. CDR3 size: 16 residues. J lost 7 bases, V lost 2 bases, and 11 bases had no gene match. The CDR3 spells CASSLRQGGRGNEQFF. As DNA, the CDR3 is TGTGCCAGCAGCTTACGGCAGGGCGGGAGAGGGAATGAGCAGTTCTTC.

This CDR3 is CASSFSAGASNQPQHF. CDR3 bases: TGTGCCAGCAGTTTTTCGGCAGGGGCTAGCAATCAGCCCCAGCATTTT. The J gene is TRBJ1-5, the V gene TRBV12-3 or TRBV12-4; D is perhaps TRBD1 (6 bases). CDR3 length equals 16 residues. Trimming cost V 3 bases and J 0 bases, with 12 bases left between them.

The chain recombines TRBV27 with TRBJ2-1, with TRBD2 identical over 9 bases. Germline CDR1 is MNHEY and CDR2 is SMNVEV (reference sequence). CDR3 length: 14 amino acids. Trimming at V came to 6 bases and at J to 4 bases, leaving 4 bases not matched to a gene. The CDR3 DNA reads TGTGCCAGCAGGAACAGCGGGGGGTACAATGAGCAGTTCTTC. It encodes CASRNSGGYNEQFF.

This clonotype was picked up many times. V is TRBV20-1 and J is TRBJ1-5; perhaps TRBD1 as D (5 bases). Per germline, CDR1 DFQATT and CDR2 SNEGSKA (reference sequence). Between the trimmed V and J ends, which lost 1 base and 9 bases, there was a span of 16 bases. The CDR3 has 14 amino acids. CDR3 residues: CSARASRGPWPQHF. CDR3 sequence (DNA): TGCAGTGCTAGAGCTAGCCGGGGACCTTGGCCCCAGCATTTT.

This clonotype appeared many times. The V gene is TRBV12-3 or TRBV12-4, the J gene TRBJ1-6, with D unresolved. CDR3 size: 15 residues. V shed 3 bases and J shed 2 bases, with 8 bases lying between them. CDR3 in amino acids: CASSLGRTYNSPLHF. The CDR3 DNA reads as TGTGCCAGCAGTTTGGGCAGGACCTATAATTCACCCCTCCACTTT.